What follows are 13 T cell receptor beta chains derived from one specimen sequenced in a study of cytomegalovirus exposure and HLA in healthy donors. Primers for the PCR totalled 60 Vbeta and 13 Jbeta. Using immunoSEQ multiplex PCR, the repertoire was profiled, and TCRdb retains in-frame clones only, with some absent. Among 110,000 to 150,000 clones, approximately 81% were seen once, and the ten largest hold 2.5%. The sequenced sample consisted of PBMCs. These receptors all come from a boy younger than 10 in good health and CMV-seronegative.

This chain links TRBV13 with TRBJ2-7; perhaps TRBD2 as D (6 bases). This CDR3 comprises 15 residues. V gave up 5 bases and J gave up 0 bases, with 14 bases separating them. In germline, CDR1 is PRHDT, CDR2 FYEKMQ (reference sequence). The CDR3 sequence: CASSPQGGNSYEQYF. The DNA of the CDR3 is TGTGCCAGCAGCCCGCAAGGAGGGAACTCCTACGAGCAGTACTTC. Using reference TRBV13 and TRBJ2-7 for the parts outside the CDR3, the full variable domain is AAGVIQSPRHLIKEKRETATLKCYPIPRHDTVYWYQQGPGQDPQFLISFYEKMQSDKGSIPDRFSAQQFSDYHSELNMSSLELGDSALYFCASSPQGGNSYEQYFGPGTRLTVT.

The rearrangement links TRBV5-1 to TRBJ2-1; the match to TRBD2 covers 9 bases. The CDR3 runs 13 residues. Trimming removed 4 bases from V and 12 bases from J; junction bases left unmatched: 8. Germline V gene lookup returns CDR1 SGHRS and CDR2 YFSETQ. This chain's CDR3 is CASSPLAGAAQFF. The CDR3 DNA follows: TGCGCCAGCAGCCCGTTAGCGGGAGCGGCGCAGTTCTTC.

The chain couples TRBV5-1 to TRBJ1-1; 7 bases line up with TRBD1. The ends lost 4 bases at V and 4 bases at J; junction bases unmatched: 7. CDR3 length: 14 amino acids. Germline lookup yields CDR1 SGHRS and CDR2 YFSETQ. As DNA, the CDR3 is TGCGCCAGCAGCGGAGACAGGGCTGGCACTGAAGCTTTCTTT. Encoded protein: CASSGDRAGTEAFF.

The rearrangement links TRBV2 to TRBJ1-4; TRBD1 agrees at 7 bases. Germline V gene lookup returns CDR1 SNHLY and CDR2 FYNNEI. The CDR3 is 15 residues long. The V segment lost 2 bases and the J segment 8 bases; nucleotides outside the gene matches: 8. The chain's CDR3 is CASSENGRGREKLFF. The CDR3 coding sequence is TGTGCCAGCAGTGAAAATGGCAGGGGGAGAGAAAAACTGTTTTTT. Drawing the rest from reference TRBV2 and TRBJ1-4, the complete variable domain is EPEVTQTPSHQVTQMGQEVILRCVPISNHLYFYWYRQILGQKVEFLVSFYNNEISEKSEIFDDQFSVERPDGSNFTLKIRSTKLEDSAMYFCASSENGRGREKLFFGSGTQLSVL.

V gene TRBV11-3 combines with J gene TRBJ2-1; TRBD1 agrees at 10 bases. Trimming cost V 5 bases and J 5 bases; bases outside gene matches: 6. The CDR3 is 15 amino acids. In germline, CDR1 is SGHNT, CDR2 YENEEA. The CDR3 nucleotides read TGTGCCAGCAGCGCAGGACAGGGGGTCAACAATGAGCAGTTCTTC. Its protein is CASSAGQGVNNEQFF.

V is TRBV12-2 and J is TRBJ2-4; the table's D call, TRBD1, was not checked against the DNA. TRBV12-2 counts as a pseudogene. The CDR3 runs to 18 residues. In nucleotides, the CDR3 is TGTGCAAGTCGCTTAGCATTCTTAGGACAGACAGCCAAAAACATTCAGTACTTC. Translation: CASRLAFLGQTAKNIQYF.

Concerning this clone: Its ends do not fully match the called genes, so a read error is possible. This specimen includes other DNA sequences encoding the same CDR3. The chain uses TRBV13 and TRBJ1-1; D is unresolved. The CDR3 totals 14 residues. Germline V gene sequence: CDR1 PRHDT, CDR2 FYEKMQ (reference sequence). The DNA for the CDR3 is TGCGCCAGCAGCTCGAGGAGCCAATACACTGAAGCTTTCTTT. This codes for CASSSRSQYTEAFF. Together with reference TRBV13 and TRBJ1-1, the CDR3 gives the full variable domain: AAGVIQSPRHLIKEKRETATLKCYPIPRHDTVYWYQQGPGQDPQFLISFYEKMQSDKGSIPDRFSAQQFSDYHSELNMSSLELGDSALYFCASSSRSQYTEAFFGQGTRLTVV.

V is TRBV9 and J is TRBJ2-7, with D tentatively TRBD1 (5 bases). The CDR3 spans 13 residues. The germline CDR1 and CDR2 sequences are SGDLS and YYNGEE. Trimming removed 8 bases at V and 0 bases at J, with 12 bases between. This CDR3 is CAREQVFSYEQYF. CDR3 DNA: TGTGCCAGGGAACAGGTCTTCTCCTACGAGCAGTACTTC.

The V call is TRBV11-2, the J call TRBJ1-2, with D uncertain. V dropped 3 bases and J dropped 2 bases, with 22 bases sitting between them. The CDR3 extends over 18 amino acids. Looked up from germline, CDR1 is SGHAT and CDR2 is FQNNGV. The CDR3 sequence: CASSFAGAGTPKNYGYTF. Written as DNA, the CDR3 is TGTGCCAGCAGCTTTGCCGGCGCAGGTACCCCAAAGAACTATGGCTACACCTTC.

This rearrangement joins TRBV29-1 to TRBJ2-1; 14 bases line up with TRBD2. The germline gives CDR1 SQVTM, CDR2 ANQGSEA. The ends lost 7 bases at V and 9 bases at J; junction bases unmatched: 8. This CDR3 region has 14 residues. The CDR3 DNA sequence: TGCAGCGCTCTGGGACTAGCGGGAGTGAGTGAGCAGTTCTTC. It yields the protein CSALGLAGVSEQFF.

V usage is TRBV7-6 and J usage is TRBJ1-4; TRBD1 matches 7 bases. The germline V gene has CDR1 SGHVS and CDR2 FNYEAQ. J lost 1 base, V lost 5 bases, and 4 bases had no gene match. The CDR3 loop spans 15 amino acids. The CDR3 loop is CASSQRDRTNEKLFF. Here the CDR3 DNA reads TGTGCCAGCAGCCAAAGGGACAGAACTAATGAAAAACTGTTTTTT.

The chain is built from TRBV6-5 and TRBJ1-2, with TRBD1 matching 8 bases. CDR3 length: 15 residues. The junction had 11 bases not matched to a gene; V was cut back by 5 bases and J by 6 bases. CDR1 is MNHEY and CDR2 is SVGAGI in the germline V gene. The chain's CDR3 is CASSGQSRGPNGYTF. Here the CDR3 DNA reads TGTGCCAGCAGTGGACAGAGCAGGGGGCCTAATGGCTACACCTTC.

As regards this clone: This same CDR3 is encoded by further DNA sequences in the sample. The chain is built from TRBV6-6 and TRBJ1-3; D is unclear. V lost 2 bases, J lost 0 bases, and 5 bases lay in between. This CDR3 region has 14 residues. CDR1 is MNHNY, CDR2 SVGAGI, per germline (reference sequence). The CDR3 region is CASSYGGSGNTIYF. Here the CDR3 DNA reads TGTGCCAGCAGTTACGGCGGCTCTGGAAACACCATATATTTT.